The 32 T cell receptor beta chains presented below share a single source sample, sequenced in a study of T cell repertoires in cytomegalovirus infection. Which antigens these TCRs recognize remains unknown. TCRdb ran MiXCR on the reads and lists one entry per CDR3 protein. The sample includes around 770,000 distinct CDR3 sequences, 25% to 35% of them seen just once. The sequencing used cultured CD8+ T cells from PBMCs, collected from culture after CMV antigen stimulation. These receptors all come from a human donor in good health (CMV status not recorded). Some clones in this sample may be carry-over from other donors' samples.

This sequence joins TRBV5-1 and TRBJ1-1; tentative D call: TRBD1 (6 bases). Per germline, CDR1 SGHRS and CDR2 YFSETQ. CDR3 length equals 16 residues. V was cut by 2 bases and J by 1 base, with 15 bases left in between. The CDR3 protein is CASSFVNTGPNTEAFF. The CDR3 DNA follows: TGCGCCAGCAGCTTCGTCAATACAGGGCCGAACACTGAAGCTTTCTTT. The complete variable domain, with remaining parts taken from reference TRBV5-1 and TRBJ1-1, reads KAGVTQTPRYLIKTRGQQVTLSCSPISGHRSVSWYQQTPGQGLQFLFEYFSETQRNKGNFPGRFSGRQFSNSRSEMNVSTLELGDSALYLCASSFVNTGPNTEAFFGQGTRLTVV.

This clonotype was seen a few times. The V gene is TRBV29-1, the J gene TRBJ1-5; possible D gene TRBD1, 5 bases. V gave up 6 bases and J gave up 5 bases, with 20 bases separating them. Germline V gene lookup returns CDR1 SQVTM and CDR2 ANQGSEA. The CDR3 spans 15 residues. CDR3 region: CSVSLPDSPHQPQHF. The DNA for the CDR3 is TGCAGCGTGTCTCTCCCAGACAGTCCTCATCAGCCCCAGCATTTT.

In its sample, this clonotype was seen a few times. V gene TRBV5-6 combines with J gene TRBJ2-7, with D possibly matching TRBD1 (7 bases). The CDR3 totals 16 residues. Germline CDR1 reads SGHDT; CDR2 reads YYEEEE. Trimming cost V 4 bases and J 0 bases, with 17 bases left between them. CDR3 amino acids: CASSTHRGSGSYEQYF. DNA for the CDR3: TGTGCCAGCAGCACCCACAGGGGTAGCGGCTCCTACGAGCAGTACTTC. Full variable domain (rest looked up from reference TRBV5-6 and TRBJ2-7): DAGVTQSPTHLIKTRGQQVTLRCSPKSGHDTVSWYQQALGQGPQFIFQYYEEEERQRGNFPDRFSGHQFPNYSSELNVNALLLGDSALYLCASSTHRGSGSYEQYFGPGTRLTVT.

The count of this clonotype is one. CDR3 DNA: TGCGCCAGCAGCCAAGGCCGGGGAAGCTCCTACGAGCAGTACTTC. Translated: CASSQGRGSSYEQYF. The J gene is TRBJ2-7, the V gene TRBV4-1; the D gene is possibly TRBD2 (5 bases). The CDR3 has 15 residues. Per germline, CDR1 MGHRA and CDR2 YSYEKL. V gave up 1 base and J gave up 0 bases, with 10 bases separating them.

This clonotype came up a few times. The rearrangement links TRBV27 to TRBJ2-1; a weak D match, TRBD2 (6 bases). CDR1 is MNHEY, CDR2 SMNVEV, per germline (reference sequence). The CDR3 loop spans 14 amino acids. V lost 5 bases and J lost 5, with 13 bases in between. The CDR3 region has the DNA TGTGCCAGCAGTCCCGGGACTCCAGACAATGAGCAGTTCTTC. The encoded protein is CASSPGTPDNEQFF.

This clonotype was detected many times. The V and J genes are TRBV7-9 and TRBJ2-1; D perhaps matches TRBD1 (6 bases). The V gene's germline CDR1 is SEHNR and CDR2 FQNEAQ (reference sequence). The V end was cut by 4 bases, the J end by 4 bases, with 14 bases between. The CDR3 spans 15 residues. CDR3 nucleotide sequence: TGTGCCAGCAGCTCCTTCGTTCAGGGGTACAATGAGCAGTTCTTC. Its protein is CASSSFVQGYNEQFF.

At least ten counts were recorded for this clonotype. This chain uses TRBV7-6 with TRBJ2-2; no clear D. The ends were cut back, 1 base at V and 3 bases at J, with 9 bases in the middle. The CDR3 has 15 amino acids. The germline gives CDR1 SGHVS, CDR2 FNYEAQ. The CDR3 region is CASSLETADTGELFF. Here the CDR3 DNA reads TGTGCCAGCAGCTTAGAGACCGCTGACACCGGGGAGCTGTTTTTT.

Only a few counts were recorded for this clonotype. The V and J genes are TRBV3-1 and TRBJ2-1; 9 bases fit TRBD1. The junction had 11 bases not matched to a gene; V was cut back by 1 base and J by 4 bases. CDR3 length: 18 residues. Germline-derived CDR1 and CDR2 are LGHDT and YNNKEL (reference sequence). The CDR3 DNA reads TGTGCCAGCAGCCAAGTTTACCGGGACAGGGAAAGGTACAATGAGCAGTTCTTC. Translation gives CASSQVYRDRERYNEQFF.

This clonotype was seen more than once but under ten times. The rearrangement joins TRBV19 to TRBJ2-2, with 9 bases aligning to TRBD2. From germline, CDR1 is LNHDA and CDR2 SQIVND (reference sequence). This CDR3 region has 15 residues. With V trimmed by 4 bases and J by 4 bases, 4 bases remained unmatched. DNA of the CDR3: TGTGCCAGTAGTAAAGGGCGGGGGGGCACCGGGGAGCTGTTTTTT. Translation gives CASSKGRGGTGELFF.

This chain links TRBV12-3 or TRBV12-4 with TRBJ1-4; 11 bases are shared with TRBD1. Losses at the gene ends were 8 bases for V and 8 bases for J; bases not matched to a gene: 7. This CDR3 is 14 amino acids long. CDR3 residues: CASLGGTGGEKLFF. Here the CDR3 DNA reads TGTGCCAGCCTCGGGGGGACAGGGGGAGAAAAACTGTTTTTT.

This clonotype was seen ten or more times. DNA for the CDR3: TGTGCCAGCAGCCGCATGGACAGGGGATATGGGACTAATGAAAAACTGTTTTTT. It codes for CASSRMDRGYGTNEKLFF. The chain couples TRBV7-2 to TRBJ1-4; TRBD1 matches at 9 bases. This CDR3 has 18 residues. Germline CDR1 is SGHTA and CDR2 is FQGNSA. Trimming at V came to 5 bases and at J to 2 bases, leaving 12 bases not matched to a gene.

This clonotype was seen only a few times. The chain links TRBV7-9 to TRBJ2-5, with D uncertain. Trimming took off 1 base at V and 5 bases at J, with 8 bases between the two ends. Germline V lookup: CDR1 SEHNR, CDR2 FQNEAQ (reference sequence). The CDR3 has 13 amino acids. The DNA of the CDR3 is TGTGCCAGCAGCTTAGAAAAAAAGGAGACCCAGTACTTC. Its translation is CASSLEKKETQYF.

There are many counts of this clonotype. The chain combines TRBV7-6 with TRBJ1-1; D might be TRBD1 (5 bases). V lost 4 bases, J lost 1 base, and 13 bases lay in between. Germline CDR1 reads SGHVS; CDR2 reads FNYEAQ. The CDR3 consists of 15 residues. CDR3 bases: TGTGCCAGCAGCTCCCCTGGGGGTGCGAACACTGAAGCTTTCTTT. Translated, it gives CASSSPGGANTEAFF.

This clonotype was found many times. This chain connects TRBV7-2 to TRBJ2-2, with D unclear. The CDR3 covers 15 residues. Germline values: CDR1 SGHTA, CDR2 FQGNSA. V lost 2 bases, J lost 1 base, and 8 bases lay in between. The CDR3 DNA follows: TGTGCCAGCAGCTTACATTTCGAGAACACCGGGGAGCTGTTTTTT. Translating it yields CASSLHFENTGELFF.

This chain uses TRBV25-1 with TRBJ1-1, with a tentative D call TRBD1 (5 bases). Germline lookup yields CDR1 MGHDK and CDR2 SYGVNS. This CDR3 is built from 13 residues. Trimming stripped 7 bases from V and 5 bases from J, with 14 bases between. Here the CDR3 reads CASKRGGGTEAFF. Here the CDR3 DNA reads TGTGCCAGCAAGCGGGGCGGGGGAACTGAAGCTTTCTTT.

DNA of the CDR3: TGTGCCAGCAGGGACAGGGGAGACTATGGCTACACCTTC. Residues: CASRDRGDYGYTF. The chain recombines TRBV12-3 or TRBV12-4 with TRBJ1-2, with 9 nucleotides matching TRBD1. The CDR3 sequence is 13 residues long. With 6 bases clipped from V and 3 bases from J, the junction kept 2 bases outside the gene matches.

This clonotype was seen a handful of times. The chain uses TRBV7-9 and TRBJ2-1; the D is unclear. Trimming left V 2 bases short and J 2 bases short, with 7 bases between. CDR3 size: 14 residues. Germline CDR1 SEHNR, CDR2 FQNEAQ (reference sequence). Here the CDR3 reads CASSLHRAYNEQFF. The CDR3 DNA sequence: TGTGCCAGCAGCTTACACAGAGCCTACAATGAGCAGTTCTTC.

This rearrangement joins TRBV5-1 to TRBJ1-1; 7 bases fit TRBD1. V shed 4 bases and J 5 bases; nucleotides not matched to a gene: 8. The CDR3 has 14 amino acids. Per the germline V gene, CDR1 is SGHRS and CDR2 is YFSETQ. The CDR3 region is CASSPGTEETEAFF. For the CDR3, the DNA is TGCGCCAGCAGCCCGGGGACAGAGGAGACTGAAGCTTTCTTT.

J is TRBJ2-1 and V is TRBV7-9; weak D call: TRBD2 (7 bases). Germline V lookup: CDR1 SEHNR, CDR2 FQNEAQ (reference sequence). This CDR3 is 15 amino acids long. The CDR3 DNA follows: TGTACCACCCCATACGGGGGGCGGGCCTACAATGAGCAGTTCTTC. Amino acid sequence: CTTPYGGRAYNEQFF.

The table lists this clonotype with a count of one. V usage is TRBV10-2 and J usage is TRBJ2-2, with 8 bases aligning to TRBD1. Germline V gene data show CDR1 as WSHSY and CDR2 as SAAADI. J was trimmed by 4 bases and V by 4 bases; bases with no gene match: 14. There are 18 residues in the CDR3. The CDR3 loop reads CASSGGYAGGVSTGELFF. The CDR3 nucleotides are TGCGCCAGCAGTGGGGGCTACGCAGGGGGCGTATCCACCGGGGAGCTGTTTTTT.

The chain uses TRBV7-6 and TRBJ1-6; no reliable D call. Germline lookup yields CDR1 SGHVS and CDR2 FNYEAQ. The CDR3 totals 18 residues. V lost 4 bases, J lost 0 bases, and 16 bases lay in between. Here the CDR3 DNA reads TGTGCCAGCAGCTCGGACGGAATCCGGAGCTCCTATAATTCACCCCTCCACTTT. It specifies CASSSDGIRSSYNSPLHF. Supplemented by reference TRBV7-6 and TRBJ1-6, the full variable domain reads GAGVSQSPRYKVTKRGQDVALRCDPISGHVSLYWYRQALGQGPEFLTYFNYEAQQDKSGLPNDRFSAERPEGSISTLTIQRTEQRDSAMYRCASSSDGIRSSYNSPLHFGNGTRLTVT.

The J gene is TRBJ2-5, the V gene TRBV27, with 8 bases identical to TRBD2. CDR1 and CDR2 from the germline V gene are MNHEY and SMNVEV (reference sequence). This CDR3 is built from 15 residues. V dropped 5 bases and J dropped 5; count of bases not matched to a gene: 10. CDR3 nucleotide sequence: TGTGCCAGCAGTGGGAGCGGGGGCCCGGGGGAGACCCAGTACTTC. It specifies CASSGSGGPGETQYF.

The chain employs TRBV19 and TRBJ1-4; TRBD1 matches 12 bases. Germline V gives CDR1 LNHDA, CDR2 SQIVND (reference sequence). J was trimmed by 7 bases and V by 5 bases; bases with no gene match: 5. The CDR3 has 15 residues. The CDR3 sequence is CASSPRDRGLEKLFF. The CDR3 coding sequence is TGTGCCAGTAGTCCCCGGGACAGGGGGCTTGAAAAACTGTTTTTT. The entire variable domain, with the rest obtained from reference TRBV19 and TRBJ1-4, is as follows: DGGITQSPKYLFRKEGQNVTLSCEQNLNHDAMYWYRQDPGQGLRLIYYSQIVNDFQKGDIAEGYSVSREKKESFPLTVTSAQKNPTAFYLCASSPRDRGLEKLFFGSGTQLSVL.

This clonotype occurred a few times. This chain joins TRBV4-1 and TRBJ2-1; tentatively, D is TRBD1 (7 bases). This CDR3 is 15 amino acids long. The V end lost 4 bases, the J end lost 6 bases, and 16 bases lay between the germline ends. CDR1 is MGHRA, CDR2 YSYEKL, per germline. This CDR3 is CASSLIHRGGNEQFF. DNA of the CDR3: TGCGCCAGCAGCCTAATTCACAGGGGAGGCAATGAGCAGTTCTTC.

The chain couples TRBV20-1 to TRBJ2-1; tentative D call: TRBD1 (6 bases). This CDR3 contains 12 residues. Germline V gives CDR1 DFQATT, CDR2 SNEGSKA (reference sequence). V lost 3 bases and J lost 12, with 15 bases in between. For the CDR3, the DNA is TGCAGTGCTAGTGCGGAAGGGGGAACGCAGTTCTTC. This sequence encodes CSASAEGGTQFF.

This clonotype occurred once. This chain connects TRBV12-3 or TRBV12-4 to TRBJ1-2, with TRBD1 matching 7 bases. The CDR3 is 14 amino acids. V lost 5 bases to trimming and J lost 8 bases; unmatched junction nucleotides: 11. The CDR3 reads CASSPSQSRGGYTF. Written as DNA, the CDR3 is TGTGCCAGCAGTCCTTCGCAGAGCAGGGGGGGCTACACCTTC.

This clonotype was observed many times. This chain links TRBV7-8 with TRBJ2-2, with D perhaps assigned TRBD1 or TRBD2 (5 bases each). V was pared by 0 bases and J by 1 base, with 6 bases between. The CDR3 length is 15 residues. Germline assignment: CDR1 SGHVS and CDR2 FQNEAQ. Written as DNA, the CDR3 is TGTGCCAGCAGCTTAGCGGGGGAGAACACCGGGGAGCTGTTTTTT. Its protein is CASSLAGENTGELFF.

As for this clonotype: This may arise from a read error, as a much more abundant clone is one base away. The V call is TRBV7-4, the J call TRBJ2-5, with D perhaps matching TRBD2 (6 bases). This CDR3 is 15 amino acids long. The germline gives CDR1 SGHVT, CDR2 SQSDAQ. The DNA of the CDR3 is TGTGCCATCCTGGGGCGGACTATCTTGCGAGAGACCCAGTCCTTC. Encoded protein: CAILGRTILRETQSF.

As to this clonotype: A read error may explain this, as a much larger clone is one base away. CDR3 amino acids: CASSYLRDSSGANVLTF. The CDR3 nucleotides are TGTGCCAGCAGTTACCTTCGCGATAGCTCTGGGGCCAACGTCCTGACTTTC. This rearrangement joins TRBV6-5 to TRBJ2-6; D is uncertain. CDR1 MNHEY and CDR2 SVGAGI come from the germline V gene. V gave up 2 bases and J gave up 0 bases, with 11 bases separating them. The length of the CDR3 is 17 residues.

This chain uses TRBV20-1 with TRBJ2-7, with D maybe TRBD1 (7 bases). The V and J ends lost 6 bases and 4 bases respectively, with 19 bases between them. This CDR3 has 14 residues. CDR1 and CDR2 (germline): DFQATT, SNEGSKA (reference sequence). The CDR3 DNA follows: TGCAGTGCCCCAACCGAACAGGGGAGGTACGAGCAGTACTTC. Amino acid sequence: CSAPTEQGRYEQYF.

The chain carries TRBV5-5 and TRBJ2-7; tentative D call: TRBD2 (6 bases). The germline V gene has CDR1 SGHKS and CDR2 YYEKEE (reference sequence). With 3 bases removed from V and 3 bases from J, the gap between germline ends came to 19 bases. The CDR3 sequence is 16 residues long. For the CDR3, the DNA is TGTGCCAGCAGCTCCGGGGGAATAGCCGGGGGCTACGAGCAGTACGTC. Amino acids: CASSSGGIAGGYEQYV.

This clonotype was picked up a small number of times. The chain couples TRBV27 to TRBJ2-1; 10 bases are shared with TRBD2. The CDR3 covers 16 residues. CDR1 and CDR2 (germline): MNHEY, SMNVEV (reference sequence). V shed 1 base, J shed 4 bases, and the junction held 4 bases outside the gene matches. The CDR3 region is CASSLFIAGGYNEQFF. CDR3 nucleotide sequence: TGTGCCAGCAGTTTATTTATAGCGGGGGGTTACAATGAGCAGTTCTTC.